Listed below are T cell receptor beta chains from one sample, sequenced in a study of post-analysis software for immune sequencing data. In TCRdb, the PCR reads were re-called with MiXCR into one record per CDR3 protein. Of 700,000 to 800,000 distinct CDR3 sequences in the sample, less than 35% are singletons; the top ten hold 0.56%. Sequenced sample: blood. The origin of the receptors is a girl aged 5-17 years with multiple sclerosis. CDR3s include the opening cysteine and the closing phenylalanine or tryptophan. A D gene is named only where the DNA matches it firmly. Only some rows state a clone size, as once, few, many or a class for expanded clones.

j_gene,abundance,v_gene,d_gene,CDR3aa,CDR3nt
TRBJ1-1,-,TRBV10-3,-,CATSGGFGTEAFF,TGTGCCACCTCGGGGGGGTTCGGCACTGAAGCTTTCTTT
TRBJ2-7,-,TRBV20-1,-,CSAEAWAVGGEQDF,TGCAGTGCTGAGGCTTGGGCGGTCGGTGGCGAGCAGGACTTC
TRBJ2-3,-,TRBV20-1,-,CSARDRGGRLVGTQYF,TGCAGTGCTAGAGATCGGGGCGGAAGGCTGGTTGGGACGCAGTATTTT
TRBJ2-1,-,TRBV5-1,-,CASSLKGPYNEQFF,TGCGCCAGCAGCTTAAAAGGGCCGTACAATGAGCAGTTCTTC
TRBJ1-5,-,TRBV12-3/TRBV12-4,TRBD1,CASRPTGDVNQPQHF,TGTGCCAGCAGGCCGACAGGGGACGTCAATCAGCCCCAGCATTTT
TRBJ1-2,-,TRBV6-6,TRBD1,CASFYGVGTGPYYTF,TGTGCCAGCTTCTACGGCGTAGGGACAGGCCCATACTACACCTTC
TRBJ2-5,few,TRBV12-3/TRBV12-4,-,CASKPWGQYEETQYF,TGTGCCAGCAAACCTTGGGGGCAGTACGAAGAGACCCAGTACTTC
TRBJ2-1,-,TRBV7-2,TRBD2,CASSLEGGRGGPKLQFF,TGTGCCAGCAGCTTAGAAGGCGGGCGCGGGGGGCCGAAATTGCAGTTCTTC
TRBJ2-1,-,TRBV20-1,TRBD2,CSARDPTSGSDNEQFF,TGCAGTGCTAGAGATCCGACTAGCGGGAGTGACAATGAGCAGTTCTTC
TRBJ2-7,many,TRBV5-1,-,CASSLTHAYEQYF,TGCGCCAGCAGCTTGACTCATGCCTACGAGCAGTACTTC
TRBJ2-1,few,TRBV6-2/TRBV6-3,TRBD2,CASKSSGRINEQFF,TGTGCCAGCAAGAGTAGCGGGAGGATAAATGAGCAGTTCTTC
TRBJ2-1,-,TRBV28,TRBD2,CASSGTGTSAYNEQFF,TGTGCCAGCAGTGGGACCGGGACTAGTGCCTACAATGAGCAGTTCTTC
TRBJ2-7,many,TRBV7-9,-,CASSLGSAYEQYF,TGTGCCAGCAGCTTAGGCAGCGCCTACGAGCAGTACTTC
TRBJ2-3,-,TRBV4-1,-,CASSGGLAGTQYF,TGCGCCAGCAGTGGGGGGCTGGCAGGTACGCAGTATTTT
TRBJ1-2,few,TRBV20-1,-,CSASHQLGYTF,TGCAGTGCTAGCCACCAGCTTGGCTACACCTTC
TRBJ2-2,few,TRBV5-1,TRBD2,CASSGTSGGELFF,TGCGCCAGCTCCGGGACTAGCGGCGGGGAGCTGTTTTTT
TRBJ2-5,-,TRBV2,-,CASIWDPSQETQYF,TGTGCCAGCATCTGGGACCCCTCCCAAGAGACCCAGTACTTC
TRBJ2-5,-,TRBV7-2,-,CASSLYSLGIQETQYF,TGTGCCAGCAGCTTATATTCCCTGGGGATCCAAGAGACCCAGTACTTC
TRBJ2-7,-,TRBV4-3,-,CASSQDGRTPYEQYF,TGCGCCAGCAGCCAAGATGGGCGGACCCCCTACGAGCAGTACTTC
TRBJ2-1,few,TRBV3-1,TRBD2,CASSQDGVAGYNEQFF,TGTGCCAGCAGCCAAGACGGGGTAGCGGGGTATAATGAGCAGTTCTTC
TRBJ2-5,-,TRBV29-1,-,CSGGEPQETQYF,TGCAGCGGCGGCGAGCCCCAAGAGACCCAGTACTTC
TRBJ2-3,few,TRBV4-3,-,CASGQVTGSSDTQYF,TGCGCCAGCGGCCAAGTTACAGGGTCAAGCGATACGCAGTATTTT
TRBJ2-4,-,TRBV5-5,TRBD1,CASSLDHRGRNIQYF,TGTGCCAGCAGCTTGGACCACAGGGGGCGGAACATTCAGTACTTC
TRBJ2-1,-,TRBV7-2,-,CASRPAGIYNEQFF,TGTGCCAGCAGACCGGCTGGCATCTACAATGAGCAGTTCTTC
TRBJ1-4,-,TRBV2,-,CASREANEKLFF,TGTGCCAGCAGGGAGGCTAATGAAAAACTGTTTTTT
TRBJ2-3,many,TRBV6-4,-,CASSVDHPADTQYF,TGTGCCAGCAGTGTCGACCACCCCGCGGATACGCAGTATTTT
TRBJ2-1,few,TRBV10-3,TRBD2,CAIGSGLAGGGTYNEQFF,TGTGCCATCGGCTCGGGACTAGCGGGAGGGGGCACCTACAATGAGCAGTTCTTC
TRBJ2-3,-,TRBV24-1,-,CATSGSGTDTQYF,TGTGCCACCAGCGGGTCGGGGACAGATACGCAGTATTTT
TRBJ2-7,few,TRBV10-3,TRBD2,CAIRKGLAGLYEQYF,TGTGCCATCAGAAAGGGACTAGCGGGACTCTACGAGCAGTACTTC
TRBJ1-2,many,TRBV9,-,CASSSAGGVYGYTF,TGTGCCAGCAGTTCTGCGGGGGGCGTCTATGGCTACACCTTC
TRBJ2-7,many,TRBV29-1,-,CSVFGGESYEQYF,TGCAGCGTTTTTGGCGGGGAGTCCTACGAGCAGTACTTC
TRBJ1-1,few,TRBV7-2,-,CASSLPDSARSSTEAFF,TGTGCCAGCAGCTTACCAGACAGCGCCAGAAGTAGCACTGAAGCTTTCTTT